A single sample gave rise to the 27 T cell receptor beta chains below, sequenced in a study of blood T cell repertoires in COVID-19. Some clones are missing from TCRdb's copy, which holds only in-frame ones; the method was immunoSEQ multiplex PCR. The repertoire holds over 300,000 clones, with approximately 87% as singletons. The sequenced sample was PBMCs or T cells enriched from blood (not recorded which). The source of these receptors is a woman in her 30s with acute COVID-19.

The count of this clone is one. The CDR3 sequence is CSVVSEEAAYYEQYF. The DNA for the CDR3 is TGCAGCGTGGTGTCGGAGGAGGCAGCTTACTACGAGCAGTACTTC. V gene TRBV29-1 combines with J gene TRBJ2-7, with a possible D match to TRBD2 (5 bases). The CDR3 runs to 15 residues. The ends were cut back, 6 bases at V and 3 bases at J, with 21 bases in the middle. Germline V gene data show CDR1 as SQVTM and CDR2 as ANQGSEA.

The chain has TRBV5-1 and TRBJ2-7, with 8 bases lining up with TRBD2. Germline CDR1 is SGHRS and CDR2 is YFSETQ. V gave up 4 bases and J gave up 2 bases; unmatched junction bases: 14. The CDR3 totals 17 residues. The CDR3, as DNA: TGCGCCAGCAGCCATACGAACCAAACTAGCGGACCCTACGAGCAGTACTTC. Translating it yields CASSHTNQTSGPYEQYF.

This chain connects TRBV19 to TRBJ1-6, with D tentatively TRBD1 (6 bases). The CDR3 loop spans 17 amino acids. The germline V gene has CDR1 LNHDA and CDR2 SQIVND (reference sequence). Between the trimmed V and J ends, which lost 6 bases and 7 bases, there was a span of 22 bases. The CDR3 DNA is TGTGCCAGTAGAACCGGGACATTCCAAACCACCAATTCACCCCTCCACTTT. This codes for CASRTGTFQTTNSPLHF.

The chain recombines TRBV24-1 with TRBJ1-2, with TRBD1 identical over 7 bases. Trimming cost V 9 bases and J 4 bases; bases outside gene matches: 4. This CDR3 is 12 amino acids long. Germline V lookup: CDR1 KGHDR, CDR2 SFDVKD. The DNA for the CDR3 is TGTGCCACCGGAGGGGGCACCTATGGCTACACCTTC. Amino acid sequence: CATGGGTYGYTF.

This chain joins TRBV30 and TRBJ1-2, with D unclear. Germline lookup yields CDR1 GTSNPN and CDR2 SVGIG (reference sequence). This CDR3 is built from 15 residues. With 0 bases removed from V and 6 bases from J, the gap between germline ends came to 17 bases. The CDR3 here is CAWSVQSGSQHGYTF. For the CDR3, the DNA is TGTGCCTGGAGTGTACAGTCTGGGTCCCAGCATGGCTACACCTTC.

The chain carries TRBV6-6 and TRBJ1-6; 9 nucleotides agree with TRBD1. This CDR3 is 15 amino acids long. CDR1 MNHNY and CDR2 SVGAGI come from the germline V gene (reference sequence). V trimming: 2 bases; J trimming: 9 bases; junction bases outside the gene matches: 5. The CDR3 spells CASSYGLTGGSPLHF. CDR3 coding DNA: TGTGCCAGCAGTTACGGTTTGACAGGGGGTTCACCCCTCCACTTT.

The V and J genes are TRBV29-1 and TRBJ1-2; D perhaps matches TRBD1 (5 bases). V was trimmed by 1 base and J by 2 bases, leaving 14 bases between them. Germline CDR1 SQVTM, CDR2 ANQGSEA. The CDR3 runs to 15 residues. The CDR3 loop is CSVEGFSGGNYGYTF. CDR3 nucleotide sequence: TGCAGCGTTGAAGGGTTCTCCGGGGGAAACTATGGCTACACCTTC.

The J gene is TRBJ1-5, the V gene TRBV18, with D unresolved. The V end was cut by 2 bases, the J end by 1 base, with 15 bases between. Germline assignment: CDR1 KGHSH and CDR2 LQKENI. The CDR3 covers 17 residues. CDR3 residues: CASSPSQAGVSNQPQHF. The DNA of the CDR3 is TGTGCCAGCTCACCATCCCAAGCGGGAGTCAGCAATCAGCCCCAGCATTTT.

The DNA for the CDR3 is TGTGCCAGCAGTGGTTCGACAGGACCCACTAATCAGCCCCAGCATTTT. This translates into CASSGSTGPTNQPQHF. The V call is TRBV6-1, the J call TRBJ1-5; a possible D gene is TRBD1 (6 bases). Between the trimmed V and J ends, which lost 4 bases and 4 bases, there was a span of 17 bases. The germline V gene encodes CDR1 MNHNS and CDR2 SASEGT. CDR3 length: 16 residues.

The chain carries TRBV6-1 and TRBJ1-2; D unclear. Germline V gene data show CDR1 as MNHNS and CDR2 as SASEGT. Trimming took off 3 bases at V and 8 bases at J, with 7 bases between the two ends. The CDR3 runs to 11 residues. The CDR3 here is CASSETRGYTF. CDR3 coding DNA: TGTGCCAGCAGTGAGACTAGGGGCTACACCTTC.

The chain is built from TRBV3-1 (or the pseudogene TRBV3-2) and TRBJ1-3, with D possibly being TRBD1 (6 bases). The length of the CDR3 is 15 residues. Trimming left V 2 bases short and J 0 bases short, with 8 bases between. Germline V gene data show CDR1 as LGHDT and CDR2 as YNNKEL (reference sequence). The CDR3 sequence is CASSQRTVSGNTIYF. Here the CDR3 DNA reads TGTGCCAGCAGCCAAAGGACAGTCTCTGGAAACACCATATATTTT.

The V call is TRBV1, the J call TRBJ1-5; the table calls TRBD1, which could not be checked here. TRBV1 constitutes a pseudogene. This CDR3 comprises 16 residues. The CDR3 DNA reads TGCACCAGCAGCCACAACAGGGGGGATTTCAATCAGCCCCAGCATTTT. Encoded protein: CTSSHNRGDFNQPQHF.

This clone turned up a few times. V is TRBV19 and J is TRBJ1-2; the D is unclear. Deletions cut 3 bases from V and 4 bases from J, with 12 bases between. Germline CDR1 is LNHDA and CDR2 is SQIVND (reference sequence). This CDR3 has 14 residues. CDR3 amino acids: CASSIDGRGYGYTF. For the CDR3, the DNA is TGTGCCAGTAGTATCGATGGCCGGGGCTATGGCTACACCTTC.

V and J are TRBV4-3 and TRBJ1-3; no clear D. Trimming removed 0 bases at V and 4 bases at J, with 7 bases between. Germline V gene lookup returns CDR1 LGHNA and CDR2 YSLEER. The CDR3 covers 14 residues. The CDR3 nucleotides read TGCGCCAGCAGCCAAGATGATCGGGGAAACACCATATATTTT. Encoded protein: CASSQDDRGNTIYF.

The chain joins TRBV24-1 to TRBJ2-3; TRBD1 agrees at 8 bases. This CDR3 comprises 16 residues. J was trimmed by 0 bases and V by 4 bases; bases with no gene match: 5. CDR1 is KGHDR, CDR2 SFDVKD, per germline. DNA for the CDR3: TGTGCCACCAGTGACCGGACAGGGCCTAGCACAGATACGCAGTATTTT. This translates into CATSDRTGPSTDTQYF.

The V gene is TRBV7-9, the J gene TRBJ2-1; TRBD2 might be the D (7 bases). Germline lookup yields CDR1 SEHNR and CDR2 FQNEAQ (reference sequence). Trimming cost V 5 bases and J 9 bases, with 14 bases left between them. This CDR3 contains 13 residues. CDR3 residues: CASSRGARSEQFF. The DNA of the CDR3 is TGTGCCAGCAGCCGGGGGGCCCGCAGTGAGCAGTTCTTC.

This chain's CDR3 is CASSKYPKSHEQYF. For the CDR3, the DNA is TGTGCCAGCAGCAAATACCCGAAGAGCCACGAGCAGTACTTC. The chain is built from TRBV21-1 and TRBJ2-7; the table's D call of TRBD2 was not tested on the DNA. TRBV21-1 is recorded as a pseudogene. The CDR3 covers 14 residues.

The rearrangement joins TRBV7-3 to TRBJ2-5; D possibly corresponds to TRBD2 (6 bases). The CDR3 consists of 16 residues. Trimming left V 2 bases short and J 2 bases short, with 15 bases between. Germline values: CDR1 SGHTA, CDR2 FQGTGA. The CDR3 is CASSLGPTAGQETQYF. The CDR3 DNA reads as TGTGCCAGCAGCTTAGGTCCCACTGCGGGGCAAGAGACCCAGTACTTC. The complete variable domain, with remaining parts taken from reference TRBV7-3 and TRBJ2-5, reads GAGVSQTPSNKVTEKGKYVELRCDPISGHTALYWYRQSLGQGPEFLIYFQGTGAADDSGLPNDRFFAVRPEGSVSTLKIQRTERGDSAVYLCASSLGPTAGQETQYFGPGTRLLVL.

This chain uses TRBV5-1 with TRBJ1-6; possibly TRBD1 for D (5 bases). This CDR3 spans 14 amino acids. CDR1 and CDR2 (germline): SGHRS, YFSETQ. With 0 bases removed from V and 7 bases from J, the gap between germline ends came to 8 bases. CDR3 region: CASSLGGRNSPLHF. The CDR3 bases are TGCGCCAGCAGCTTGGGGGGCAGGAATTCACCCCTCCACTTT.

The V call is TRBV29-1, the J call TRBJ1-2; D perhaps matches TRBD1 (5 bases). The germline V gene encodes CDR1 SQVTM and CDR2 ANQGSEA. The CDR3 runs to 13 residues. Trimming pared 7 bases from V and 5 bases from J, leaving 17 bases between. This chain's CDR3 is CSAQTGGGYGYTF. In DNA, the CDR3 is TGCAGCGCCCAAACCGGCGGGGGGTATGGCTACACCTTC. Complete variable domain (other parts from reference TRBV29-1 and TRBJ1-2): SAVISQKPSRDICQRGTSLTIQCQVDSQVTMMFWYRQQPGQSLTLIATANQGSEATYESGFVIDKFPISRPNLTFSTLTVSNMSPEDSSIYLCSAQTGGGYGYTFGSGTRLTVV.

CDR3 DNA sequence: TGTGCCAGCAGTTTAAGCGGGGATCCTTACAATGAGCAGTTCTTC. This gives the protein CASSLSGDPYNEQFF. The chain has TRBV27 and TRBJ2-1; 7 bases align to TRBD2. This CDR3 comprises 15 residues. J gave up 4 bases and V 2 bases, and 5 bases lay outside the gene matches. Germline CDR1 MNHEY, CDR2 SMNVEV (reference sequence).

The chain employs TRBV24-1 and TRBJ1-2, with 7 positions matching TRBD1. V was clipped by 2 bases and J by 8 bases; unmatched bases: 7. CDR1 and CDR2 from the germline V gene are KGHDR and SFDVKD. This CDR3 is 14 amino acids long. The DNA of the CDR3 is TGTGCCACCAGTGATTCTTGGGACAGAGAAGGCTACACCTTC. Translation gives CATSDSWDREGYTF.

V and J are TRBV7-2 and TRBJ2-7; TRBD2 aligns across 7 bases. The CDR3 runs to 15 residues. V lost 0 bases, J lost 5 bases, and 7 bases stayed unmatched. CDR1 SGHTA and CDR2 FQGNSA come from the germline V gene. CDR3 DNA sequence: TGTGCCAGCAGCTTAGCCGCGGGGGTAGTAAACGAGCAGTACTTC. It translates to CASSLAAGVVNEQYF.

The CDR3 bases are TGTGCCAGCAGCTTACAGGGGGGGACGACTGAAGCTTTCTTT. As protein: CASSLQGGTTEAFF. The rearrangement uses TRBV5-6 and TRBJ1-1, with TRBD1 identical over 8 bases. After removal of 2 bases from V and 5 bases from J, the junction contained 5 bases not matched to a gene. The CDR3 loop spans 14 amino acids. Germline loops: CDR1 SGHDT, CDR2 YYEEEE.

The chain recombines TRBV24-1 with TRBJ1-4; TRBD1 is a possible D gene (6 bases). Germline values: CDR1 KGHDR, CDR2 SFDVKD. V dropped 2 bases and J dropped 5 bases, with 14 bases sitting between them. This CDR3 is 16 amino acids long. DNA of the CDR3: TGTGCCACCAGTGATTACACGGGCAGGGGAAATGAAAAACTGTTTTTT. Its translation: CATSDYTGRGNEKLFF.

The chain recombines TRBV19 with TRBJ2-1; D uncertain. V lost 9 bases and J lost 3, with 15 bases in between. The CDR3 has 14 residues. Per the germline V gene, CDR1 is LNHDA and CDR2 is SQIVND (reference sequence). The CDR3 DNA reads TGTGCCAGCAGCCTGCGGTTTCGCTACAATGAGCAGTTCTTC. This codes for CASSLRFRYNEQFF.

To note about this clone: Other DNA sequences in this sample translate to the same CDR3. The chain couples TRBV5-1 to TRBJ2-5, with D maybe TRBD2 (5 bases). V lost 1 base, J lost 2 bases, and 9 bases lay in between. Germline V gene data show CDR1 as SGHRS and CDR2 as YFSETQ. The CDR3 consists of 14 residues. The CDR3 DNA reads TGCGCCAGCAGCTTGTCGGGAAAACAAGAGACCCAGTACTTC. Encoded protein: CASSLSGKQETQYF.